This T cell receptor beta chain was captured in a study of blood T cell repertoires in COVID-19. As processed by the authors: Reference gene primers were amplified, and this amplification served to estimate nucleated cell counts. Measured with immunoSEQ multiplex PCR; TCRdb has only the in-frame clones, and not every one. The D gene and trimming were derived from the DNA, and the V and J assignments and clone size from that table. The table lists 200,000 to 250,000 clones, about four fifths of them singletons. The V gene's germline CDR1 is SGDLS and CDR2 YYNGEE. The CDR3 consists of 13 residues. V dropped 2 bases and J dropped 6 bases, with 6 bases sitting between them. Everyone who took part was roughly 18 to 100 years old, and they came from over 20 US areas. Participant reports of clinical history set cohort assignment.

Source material: PBMCs or T cells enriched from blood (not recorded which). The gene calls are TRBV9 and TRBJ1-6; a weak D match, TRBD1 (5 bases). The clonotype originates from a man aged 55 to 69 who had recovered from COVID-19. Written as DNA, the CDR3 is TGTGCCAGCAGCGTGGACACTAATTCACCCCTCCACTTT. Translating gives CASSVDTNSPLHF. The full variable domain, with the rest looked up from reference TRBV9 and TRBJ1-6, is DSGVTQTPKHLITATGQRVTLRCSPRSGDLSVYWYQQSLDQGLQFLIQYYNGEERAKGNILERFSAQQFPDLHSELNLSSLELGDSALYFCASSVDTNSPLHFGNGTRLTVT.